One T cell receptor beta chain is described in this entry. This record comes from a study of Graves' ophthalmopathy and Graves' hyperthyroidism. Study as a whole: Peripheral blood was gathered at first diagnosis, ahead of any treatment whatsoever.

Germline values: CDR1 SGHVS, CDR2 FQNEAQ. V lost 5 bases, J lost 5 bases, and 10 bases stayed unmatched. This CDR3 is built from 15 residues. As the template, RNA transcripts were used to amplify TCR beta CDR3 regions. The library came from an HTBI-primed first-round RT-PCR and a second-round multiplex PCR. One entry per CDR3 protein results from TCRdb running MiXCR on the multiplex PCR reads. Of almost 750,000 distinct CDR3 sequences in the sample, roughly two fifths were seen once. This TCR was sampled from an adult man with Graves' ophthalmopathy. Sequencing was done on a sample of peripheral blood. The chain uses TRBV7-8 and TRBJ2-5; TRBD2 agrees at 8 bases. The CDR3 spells CASSPGLGGVETQYF. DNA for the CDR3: TGTGCCAGCAGCCCGGGGCTCGGGGGGGTGGAGACCCAGTACTTC.